This is a list of T cell receptor beta chains from one sample in a study of beta chain features in type 1 diabetes. Here immunoSEQ multiplex PCR was the method, and the copy in TCRdb shows in-frame clones only, minus some. The table records about 650,000 clones, 9.5% to 15% of them present only once. The specimen sequenced was naive CD4+ T cells from blood. These receptors came from a man aged 25 to 40 with type 1 diabetes. CDR3s include the opening cysteine and the closing phenylalanine or tryptophan. A D gene is named only where the DNA matches it firmly. Clone size is not always given. Where it is, it says once, few, many or a class for expanded clones.

>TRBJ2-7|14|TRBD1|few|TRBV7-9
CASSSGTALYEQYF
TGTGCCAGCAGCTCCGGGACAGCCCTCTACGAGCAGTACTTC
>TRBJ1-6|14|.|.|TRBV7-9
CASSYGGPNSPLHF
TGTGCCAGCAGCTACGGGGGTCCCAATTCACCCCTCCACTTT
>TRBJ1-2|15|TRBD1|few|TRBV28
CASTLITGGQYGYTF
TGTGCCAGCACCCTAATTACAGGGGGCCAGTATGGCTACACCTTC
>TRBJ2-1|14|.|few|TRBV10-3
CAIRGDSSDNEQFF
TGTGCCATCAGGGGGGACTCCTCGGACAATGAGCAGTTCTTC
>TRBJ2-7|11|.|few|TRBV23-1
CASSRGTSKYF
TGCGCCAGCAGTCGGGGGACGTCAAAGTACTTC
>TRBJ2-3|11|TRBD1|.|TRBV18
CASSPGQAVYF
TGTGCCAGCTCTCCTGGACAGGCGGTGTATTTT
>TRBJ2-7|15|TRBD1|few|TRBV19
CASSDRDRPSYEQYF
TGTGCCAGTAGTGACAGGGACAGACCCTCCTACGAGCAGTACTTC
>TRBJ2-5|18|.|few|TRBV14
CASSPLPGQRTPQETQYF
TGTGCCAGCAGCCCCCTACCGGGCCAGCGGACCCCCCAAGAGACCCAGTACTTC
>TRBJ2-5|16|TRBD2|.|TRBV10-3
CASSPGLAGGQETQYF
TGTGCCAGCAGTCCGGGACTAGCGGGGGGGCAAGAGACCCAGTACTTC
>TRBJ2-1|15|TRBD1|few|TRBV18
CASSPGQGFRSEQFF
TGTGCCAGCTCACCGGGACAGGGATTCAGGTCTGAGCAGTTCTTC
>TRBJ2-7|15|.|few|TRBV6-5
CASSYSGRSSYEQYF
TGTGCCAGCAGTTACTCAGGACGGAGCTCCTACGAGCAGTACTTC
>TRBJ1-3|17|.|.|TRBV9
CASSETGTPISGNTIYF
TGTGCCAGCAGCGAAACCGGGACACCCATCTCTGGAAACACCATATATTTT
>TRBJ2-7|14|.|few|TRBV2
CASKVAGAEYGQYF
TGTGCCAGCAAGGTCGCTGGGGCGGAGTACGGGCAGTACTTC
>TRBJ2-1|14|TRBD1|.|TRBV4-3
CATRPGTGKGEQFF
TGCGCCACACGGCCCGGGACAGGCAAAGGTGAGCAGTTCTTC
>TRBJ1-4|12|.|few|TRBV7-2
CATGGRDEKLFF
TGTGCCACTGGGGGGCGCGATGAAAAACTGTTTTTT
>TRBJ2-6|15|.|few|TRBV6-1
CASLGKSSGANVLTF
TGTGCCAGCCTAGGAAAAAGCTCTGGGGCCAACGTCCTGACTTTC
>TRBJ2-5|13|TRBD1|few|TRBV9
CASSPQGFETQYF
TGTGCCAGCAGCCCACAGGGGTTCGAGACCCAGTACTTC
>TRBJ2-7|12|.|.|TRBV7-9
CASSSTGYEQYF
TGTGCCAGCAGCTCTACTGGATACGAGCAGTACTTC
>TRBJ1-1|17|.|.|TRBV4-3
CASSQDKLGGTNTEAFF
TGCGCCAGCAGCCAAGATAAACTCGGGGGCACGAACACTGAAGCTTTCTTT
>TRBJ2-7|15|.|few|TRBV5-1
CASSQQSGNNYEQYF
TGCGCCAGCAGCCAGCAATCCGGGAACAACTACGAGCAGTACTTC
>TRBJ2-6|15|.|few|TRBV5-1
CASSIGTSGANVLTF
TGCGCCAGCAGCATAGGGACGTCTGGGGCCAACGTCCTGACTTTC
>TRBJ2-7|15|.|.|TRBV18
CASSPRQGSSYEQYF
TGTGCCAGCTCACCACGGCAGGGGAGCTCCTACGAGCAGTACTTC
>TRBJ2-2|14|TRBD1|.|TRBV6-6
CASSYRQGSGELFF
TGTGCCAGCAGTTACCGACAGGGTTCCGGGGAGCTGTTTTTT
>TRBJ1-4|14|.|.|TRBV9
CASSVGGPRGKLFF
TGTGCCAGCAGCGTAGGAGGCCCTCGGGGGAAACTGTTTTTT
>TRBJ2-1|13|.|.|TRBV21-1
CASSKKRGDEQFF
TGTGCCAGCAGCAAGAAAAGGGGGGATGAGCAGTTCTTC
>TRBJ1-1|14|.|few|TRBV19
CASSIPQMNTEAFF
TGTGCCAGTAGTATACCTCAAATGAACACTGAAGCTTTCTTT
>TRBJ2-7|15|TRBD1|few|TRBV7-6
CASSLGLGTGVEQYF
TGTGCCAGCAGCTTAGGACTCGGGACAGGGGTCGAGCAGTACTTC
>TRBJ2-5|15|TRBD1|.|TRBV4-3
CASSPGQGGEETQYF
TGCGCCAGCAGCCCGGGACAGGGTGGGGAAGAGACCCAGTACTTC
>TRBJ1-6|16|TRBD1|few|TRBV9
CASSGTGGAYNSPLHF
TGTGCCAGCAGCGGCACAGGGGGCGCATATAATTCACCCCTCCACTTT
>TRBJ2-7|14|TRBD1|.|TRBV6-5
CASSIRDRGHEQYF
TGTGCCAGTTCTATCCGGGACAGGGGCCACGAGCAGTACTTC
>TRBJ2-7|14|TRBD1|.|TRBV7-2
CASSSGTGLYEQYF
TGTGCCAGCAGCTCCGGGACAGGGCTCTACGAGCAGTACTTC
>TRBJ2-7|14|.|few|TRBV6-5
CASSYAYREYEQYF
TGTGCCAGCAGTTACGCCTACAGGGAATACGAGCAGTACTTC
>TRBJ2-2|14|.|.|TRBV7-8
CASGGLKNTGELFF
TGTGCCAGCGGCGGTCTAAAGAACACCGGGGAGCTGTTTTTT
>TRBJ2-5|16|.|.|TRBV5-5
CASSLGNTNPQETQYF
TGTGCCAGCAGCTTGGGCAATACAAACCCTCAAGAGACCCAGTACTTC
>TRBJ2-6|15|.|.|TRBV5-1
CASSTTGYGANVLTF
TGCGCCAGCAGTACTACCGGGTACGGGGCCAACGTCCTGACTTTC
>TRBJ1-2|13|.|few|TRBV9
CASSVGPGPGYTF
TGTGCCAGCAGCGTAGGGCCAGGGCCTGGCTACACCTTC
>TRBJ2-3|14|.|few|TRBV12-5
CASGIGGGPDTQYF
TGTGCTAGTGGCATAGGGGGGGGCCCAGATACGCAGTATTTT
>TRBJ1-6|15|.|few|TRBV7-2
CASSLGDKSGSPLHF
TGTGCCAGCAGCTTAGGGGACAAGAGCGGTTCACCCCTCCACTTT
>TRBJ1-1|13|.|few|TRBV7-9
CASSLQGDTEAFF
TGTGCCAGCAGCTTACAGGGTGACACTGAAGCTTTCTTT
>TRBJ2-5|13|.|few|TRBV29-1
CSADRLGLETQYF
TGCAGCGCAGACAGGTTGGGACTAGAGACCCAGTACTTC
>TRBJ1-2|14|.|.|TRBV10-3
CAISAIEGDYGYTF
TGTGCCATCAGTGCGATCGAGGGGGACTATGGCTACACCTTC